The sequence of this T cell receptor beta chain was determined in a study of regulatory T cells in long-lasting Graves disease. This clonotype was found a few times. Its specificity is not known. The time point was: persistent/refractory GD, antithyroid drugs over 5 years with positive TRAb. PBMC RNA served as the TCR library source. Study-wide findings and caveats: There were preferences for TRBV28, TRBJ1-2 and TRBJ2-5 in persistent disease.

Building the TCR beta libraries relied on iRepertoire HTBI primers, and CDR3 regions underwent Arm-PCR. Authors' processing steps: Taken together, the samples had roughly 56 TRBV and more than 11 TRBJ segments identified. MiXCR, run by TCRdb on the multiplex PCR reads, gives a single entry per CDR3 protein. These V and J calls originate from TCRdb's pipeline instead of the authors' own analysis. Of about 430,000 distinct CDR3 sequences listed, about 21% are singletons. This CDR3 comprises 16 residues. Germline V gene data show CDR1 as DFQATT and CDR2 as SNEGSKA (reference sequence). The V gene end was trimmed by 4 bases and the J gene end by 0 bases; junction bases not matched to a gene: 7.

The receptor comes from a female donor with Graves disease. The chain employs TRBV20-1 and TRBJ1-5; 9 bases agree with TRBD1. Sequenced material: peripheral blood mononuclear cells (PBMCs), taken when the disease was refractory, from a patient treated with antithyroid drugs. The CDR3 is CSAKLTGGNSNQPQHF. The CDR3 DNA follows: TGCAGTGCTAAGCTGACAGGGGGTAATAGCAATCAGCCCCAGCATTTT.